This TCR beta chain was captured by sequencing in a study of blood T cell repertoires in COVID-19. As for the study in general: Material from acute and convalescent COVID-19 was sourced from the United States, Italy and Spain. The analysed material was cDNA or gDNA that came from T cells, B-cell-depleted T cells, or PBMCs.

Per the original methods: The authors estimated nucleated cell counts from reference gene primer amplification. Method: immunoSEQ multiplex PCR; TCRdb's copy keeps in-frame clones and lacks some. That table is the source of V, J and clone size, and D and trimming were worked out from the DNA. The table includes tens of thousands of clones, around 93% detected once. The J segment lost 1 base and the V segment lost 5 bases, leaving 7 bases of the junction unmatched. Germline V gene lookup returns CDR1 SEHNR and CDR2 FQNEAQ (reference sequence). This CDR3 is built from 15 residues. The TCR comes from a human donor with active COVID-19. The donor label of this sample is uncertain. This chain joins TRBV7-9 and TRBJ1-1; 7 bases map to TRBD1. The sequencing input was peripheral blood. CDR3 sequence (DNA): TGTGCCAGCAGCCTCCCGACAGGGACGAACACTGAAGCTTTCTTT. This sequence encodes CASSLPTGTNTEAFF.